The present T cell receptor beta chain was sequenced within a study of blood T cell repertoires in COVID-19. Across the whole study: Acute and convalescent COVID-19 samples came from the United States, Italy and Spain. T cells, B-cell-depleted T cells, or PBMCs supplied cDNA or gDNA.

Original analysis: Amplification of reference gene primers was used by the study to estimate nucleated cell counts. Sequencing was performed with immunoSEQ multiplex PCR; in TCRdb, only in-frame clones are kept and a portion is missing. For V, J and clone size, that table is used; D and trimming come from the DNA. In the table there are approximately 140,000 clones, over 65% of which are singletons. This receptor was taken from a man aged 65-85 years with acute or convalescent COVID-19. Sequencing was done on a sample of peripheral blood.

CDR3 bases: TGTGCCAGCAGGCTGGAGTTGAACACTGAAGCTTTCTTT. This translates into CASRLELNTEAFF. The J gene is TRBJ1-1, the V gene TRBV6-4, with D hard to call. Germline V lookup: CDR1 MRHNA, CDR2 SNTAGT. The CDR3 extends over 13 amino acids. Trimming took off 6 bases at V and 0 bases at J, with 8 bases between the two ends.